Listed here are 20 T cell receptor beta chains from one sample, sequenced in a study of blood T cell repertoires in COVID-19. The assay was immunoSEQ multiplex PCR, and TCRdb's table has in-frame clones only and misses some. The repertoire holds about 46,000 clones, with 80% to 90% as singletons. The sample was peripheral blood. The receptors derive from a human donor with active COVID-19. The donor label of this sample is uncertain.

This rearrangement joins TRBV7-8 to TRBJ2-7; D might be TRBD2 (6 bases). The CDR3 has 15 amino acids. From germline, CDR1 is SGHVS and CDR2 FQNEAQ. Trimming pared 5 bases from V and 2 bases from J, leaving 16 bases between. The CDR3 protein is CASSAFSGTTYEQYF. CDR3 sequence (DNA): TGTGCCAGCAGCGCTTTTAGCGGAACTACCTACGAGCAGTACTTC.

This chain links TRBV28 with TRBJ1-2, with TRBD1 matching 7 bases. This CDR3 is built from 14 residues. The germline V gene encodes CDR1 MDHEN and CDR2 SYDVKM. V lost 8 bases and J lost 3; bases outside the gene matches: 9. The CDR3: CASGGTVIYYGYTF. CDR3 coding DNA: TGTGCCAGCGGGGGGACAGTGATCTACTATGGCTACACCTTC.

This chain links TRBV7-2 with TRBJ2-7; possibly TRBD1 for D (5 bases). CDR1 is SGHTA, CDR2 FQGNSA, per germline. This CDR3 has 12 amino acids. With 6 bases removed from V and 5 bases from J, the gap between germline ends came to 11 bases. CDR3 residues: CASRARGHEQYF. CDR3 bases: TGTGCCAGCAGAGCAAGGGGCCACGAGCAGTACTTC.

The chain carries TRBV9 and TRBJ2-1; 12 nucleotides agree with TRBD2. Germline values: CDR1 SGDLS, CDR2 YYNGEE. The CDR3 covers 15 residues. The ends lost 2 bases at V and 7 bases at J; junction bases unmatched: 4. DNA of the CDR3: TGTGCCAGCAGCGTGACTAGCGGGAGTAGAAATGAGCAGTTCTTC. It translates to CASSVTSGSRNEQFF.

The J gene is TRBJ1-1, the V gene TRBV15; D ambiguous. V was pared by 1 base and J by 5 bases, with 14 bases between. CDR3 size: 15 residues. Germline CDR1 and CDR2: LNHNV and YYDKDF (reference sequence). DNA for the CDR3: TGTGCCACCAGCAGAGTGGATGCAGGCCCGACTGAAGCTTTCTTT. Its protein is CATSRVDAGPTEAFF.

The chain uses TRBV10-3 and TRBJ2-5; maybe TRBD1 (5 bases). This CDR3 is 11 amino acids long. The germline gives CDR1 ENHRY, CDR2 SYGVKD. The V and J ends lost 8 bases and 2 bases respectively, with 6 bases between them. The CDR3 region is CAIRQQETQYF. The CDR3 region has the DNA TGTGCCATCCGACAGCAAGAGACCCAGTACTTC.

The CDR3 spells CSAVRSHEQYF. CDR3 nucleotide sequence: TGCAGTGCCGTTCGGTCTCACGAGCAGTACTTC. V and J are TRBV20-1 and TRBJ2-7; no reliable D call. V was pared by 6 bases and J by 5 bases, with 11 bases between. CDR1 is DFQATT, CDR2 SNEGSKA, per germline (reference sequence). The CDR3 spans 11 residues.

V usage is TRBV5-1 and J usage is TRBJ2-1, with TRBD1 matching 9 bases. This CDR3 is built from 14 residues. V shed 2 bases and J 9 bases; nucleotides not matched to a gene: 6. The germline V gene has CDR1 SGHRS and CDR2 YFSETQ. CDR3 sequence reads: CASSFGTGLSEQFF. The DNA of the CDR3 is TGCGCCAGCAGCTTCGGGACAGGGTTGAGTGAGCAGTTCTTC.

The chain carries TRBV6-5 and TRBJ2-3; TRBD2 agrees at 12 bases. From germline, CDR1 is MNHEY and CDR2 SVGAGI. J was trimmed by 4 bases and V by 6 bases; bases with no gene match: 5. This CDR3 spans 15 amino acids. The chain's CDR3 is CASSPLAGGPDTQYF. Written as DNA, the CDR3 is TGTGCCAGCAGCCCGCTAGCGGGAGGGCCAGATACGCAGTATTTT.

J is TRBJ2-3 and V is TRBV5-1; 7 bases align to TRBD2. J was trimmed by 1 base and V by 0 bases; bases with no gene match: 2. CDR3 length equals 15 residues. Germline V CDR1 and CDR2: SGHRS, YFSETQ. In nucleotides, the CDR3 is TGCGCCAGCAGCTTGGATGCGGGAGGCACAGATACGCAGTATTTT. As protein: CASSLDAGGTDTQYF.

V gene TRBV19 combines with J gene TRBJ1-5; 9 bases are a match to TRBD1. Germline loops: CDR1 LNHDA, CDR2 SQIVND (reference sequence). The CDR3 contains 15 residues. The junction had 11 bases not matched to a gene; V was cut back by 7 bases and J by 7 bases. The CDR3 sequence: CASTPAGQGGQPQHF. CDR3 DNA sequence: TGTGCCAGTACCCCCGCGGGACAGGGAGGACAGCCCCAGCATTTT.

The chain carries TRBV27 and TRBJ1-1; TRBD1 aligns across 8 bases. CDR1 and CDR2 (germline): MNHEY, SMNVEV (reference sequence). The trim removed 5 bases at V and 0 bases at J, leaving 5 bases unmatched. The CDR3 is 15 residues long. CDR3 nucleotide sequence: TGTGCCAGCAGTCCCGCGGACAGGGTGAACACTGAAGCTTTCTTT. Translation gives CASSPADRVNTEAFF.

The rearrangement uses TRBV6-2 or TRBV6-3 and TRBJ2-1, with unresolved D. CDR1 is MNHEY and CDR2 is SVGEGT in the germline V gene. The CDR3 totals 11 residues. V lost 5 bases to trimming and J lost 4 bases, with 3 bases between them. The CDR3 is CASSPYNEQFF. As DNA, the CDR3 is TGTGCCAGCAGTCCGTACAATGAGCAGTTCTTC.

The chain links TRBV7-2 to TRBJ2-7, with TRBD1 matching over 7 bases. This CDR3 comprises 14 residues. V trimming: 1 base; J trimming: 2 bases; junction bases outside the gene matches: 2. The germline CDR1 and CDR2 sequences are SGHTA and FQGNSA. The CDR3 loop reads CASSLETGPYEQYF. CDR3 DNA: TGTGCCAGCAGCTTAGAGACAGGGCCCTACGAGCAGTACTTC.

V usage is TRBV7-6 and J usage is TRBJ2-7, with 7 bases matching TRBD1. The V gene's germline CDR1 is SGHVS and CDR2 FNYEAQ. The ends lost 3 bases at V and 4 bases at J; junction bases unmatched: 6. The CDR3 covers 14 residues. CDR3 bases: TGTGCCAGCAGCTTTTCAGGGGGAGCTTACGAGCAGTACTTC. Amino acid sequence: CASSFSGGAYEQYF.

This chain uses TRBV5-6 with TRBJ2-7, with a possible D match to TRBD2 (5 bases). Trimming stripped 2 bases from V and 0 bases from J, with 12 bases between. Germline CDR1 SGHDT, CDR2 YYEEEE. The CDR3 is 15 amino acids. The CDR3 region has the DNA TGTGCCAGCAGCTTTAGACTAACAAGCTCCTACGAGCAGTACTTC. This sequence encodes CASSFRLTSSYEQYF.

The chain carries TRBV19 and TRBJ1-5, with D possibly TRBD1 on 5 matching bases. Germline CDR1 LNHDA, CDR2 SQIVND (reference sequence). The CDR3 is made up of 14 amino acids. Trimming took off 6 bases at V and 8 bases at J, with 17 bases between the two ends. CDR3 DNA: TGTGCCAGTAGACGGGGGGAGGATTGGGAGCCCCAGCATTTT. It translates to CASRRGEDWEPQHF.

The chain combines TRBV2 with TRBJ2-3, with D tentatively TRBD2 (6 bases). This CDR3 comprises 17 residues. Per the germline V gene, CDR1 is SNHLY and CDR2 is FYNNEI. Trimming removed 7 bases from V and 2 bases from J, with 22 bases in between. The CDR3 DNA reads TGTGCCAGCACCCGGAGGGCCCATCTTTCCAACACAGATACGCAGTATTTT. It codes for CASTRRAHLSNTDTQYF.

V and J are TRBV5-1 and TRBJ2-1, with 11 positions matching TRBD2. Losses at the gene ends were 0 bases for V and 11 bases for J; bases not matched to a gene: 7. CDR3 length: 15 residues. Germline CDR1 SGHRS, CDR2 YFSETQ. The CDR3 DNA reads TGCGCCAGCAGCTTGGAAGGGCTAGCGGGGGGCCAGCAGTTCTTC. It yields the protein CASSLEGLAGGQQFF.

V gene TRBV24-1 combines with J gene TRBJ1-2, with TRBD1 matching 9 bases. V shed 4 bases and J 0 bases; nucleotides not matched to a gene: 5. CDR1 is KGHDR and CDR2 is SFDVKD in the germline V gene. CDR3 length equals 16 residues. CDR3 coding DNA: TGTGCCACCAGTGACCCGGGACAGGGCCCTAACTATGGCTACACCTTC. Amino acids: CATSDPGQGPNYGYTF.